Each of the 16 T cell receptor beta chains below was sequenced from the same sample in a study of control samples from healthy donors and cancer patients. Sequencing was performed with immunoSEQ multiplex PCR; in TCRdb, only in-frame clones are kept and a portion is missing. The sample lists some 130,000 clones, approximately 92% seen once, with 4.5% to 7% in the top ten. Sequencing was performed on blood. These receptors were obtained from a man aged 18 to 30 in good health.

The V gene is TRBV5-6, the J gene TRBJ2-3; D call uncertain. Trimming stripped 1 base from V and 2 bases from J, with 14 bases between. There are 16 residues in the CDR3. Germline CDR1 SGHDT, CDR2 YYEEEE. Here the CDR3 reads CASSLSTVPYTDTQYF. The DNA for the CDR3 is TGTGCCAGCAGCTTGTCGACGGTCCCGTACACAGATACGCAGTATTTT.

The V call is TRBV27, the J call TRBJ2-1, with 10 nucleotides matching TRBD1. This CDR3 comprises 14 residues. With V trimmed by 5 bases and J by 6 bases, 4 bases remained unmatched. CDR1 is MNHEY, CDR2 SMNVEV, per germline (reference sequence). CDR3 sequence: CASSLRTGGNEQFF. In DNA form, the CDR3 reads TGTGCCAGCAGTCTAAGGACAGGGGGCAATGAGCAGTTCTTC.

V is TRBV25-1 and J is TRBJ1-5; no definite D call. The CDR3 has 13 residues. Trimming left V 8 bases short and J 3 bases short, with 11 bases between. Looked up from germline, CDR1 is MGHDK and CDR2 is SYGVNS. CDR3 DNA: TGTGCCAGCGCTCGCGGGCTCAATCAGCCCCAGCATTTT. Protein sequence: CASARGLNQPQHF.

J is TRBJ1-6 and V is TRBV30; D not certain. With 2 bases removed from V and 7 bases from J, the gap between germline ends came to 9 bases. This CDR3 contains 13 residues. Per germline, CDR1 GTSNPN and CDR2 SVGIG (reference sequence). The CDR3 protein is CAWSPRQNSPLHF. Here the CDR3 DNA reads TGTGCCTGGAGTCCCCGGCAGAATTCACCCCTCCACTTT.

The genes are TRBV10-1 and TRBJ2-7, with 7 bases matching TRBD1. Germline values: CDR1 WNHNN, CDR2 SYGVQD (reference sequence). V trimming: 4 bases; J trimming: 5 bases; junction bases outside the gene matches: 2. CDR3 length: 12 residues. CDR3 protein: CASSGGQNEQYF. DNA of the CDR3: TGCGCCAGCAGTGGGGGACAGAACGAGCAGTACTTC.

The rearrangement links TRBV6-5 to TRBJ2-1, with D maybe TRBD1 (5 bases). This CDR3 comprises 14 residues. V was trimmed by 6 bases and J by 10 bases, leaving 19 bases between them. Germline V gives CDR1 MNHEY, CDR2 SVGAGI. The DNA of the CDR3 is TGTGCCAGCAGACTAAAATTTCAGGGAAACGAGCAGTTCTTC. Its translation: CASRLKFQGNEQFF.

The V call is TRBV25-1, the J call TRBJ1-2; D possibly corresponds to TRBD1 (5 bases). The V gene lost 2 bases and the J gene lost 0 bases, with 10 bases spanning the gap. CDR1 MGHDK and CDR2 SYGVNS come from the germline V gene. The CDR3 length is 15 residues. In DNA form, the CDR3 reads TGTGCCAGCAGTGAAGGGGCAGGCTCTAACTATGGCTACACCTTC. Protein product: CASSEGAGSNYGYTF.

CDR3: CSVDSSTDTQYF. CDR3 coding DNA: TGCAGCGTTGACAGCAGCACAGATACGCAGTATTTT. The rearrangement uses TRBV29-1 and TRBJ2-3, with unresolved D. Germline CDR1 is SQVTM and CDR2 is ANQGSEA. V shed 3 bases and J shed 0 bases, with 4 bases lying between them. The CDR3 runs 12 residues.

The V call is TRBV2, the J call TRBJ2-2, with D tentatively TRBD1 (5 bases). The CDR3 covers 14 residues. Looked up from germline, CDR1 is SNHLY and CDR2 is FYNNEI. V dropped 10 bases and J dropped 0 bases, with 12 bases sitting between them. CDR3 sequence reads: CATETVSNTGELFF. The CDR3 region has the DNA TGTGCCACAGAGACAGTATCGAACACCGGGGAGCTGTTTTTT.

The J gene is TRBJ1-1, the V gene TRBV6-1; D might be TRBD1 (5 bases). Per germline, CDR1 MNHNS and CDR2 SASEGT. The CDR3 runs 13 residues. The ends were cut back, 3 bases at V and 6 bases at J, with 11 bases in the middle. The CDR3 loop is CASSDKGAPEAFF. As DNA, the CDR3 is TGTGCCAGCAGTGATAAAGGGGCCCCTGAAGCTTTCTTT.

The chain is built from TRBV27 and TRBJ1-1, with TRBD1 as a possible D gene (5 bases). Trimming pared 5 bases from V and 2 bases from J, leaving 12 bases between. Germline CDR1 and CDR2: MNHEY and SMNVEV (reference sequence). The CDR3 contains 14 residues. The CDR3 loop is CASSRGHSNTEAFF. CDR3 in DNA: TGTGCCAGCAGTCGAGGACACTCTAACACTGAAGCTTTCTTT.

In this sample, this clone turned up a few times. CDR3 residues: CASSLVTLAGGQETQYF. The DNA for the CDR3 is TGTGCCAGCAGCTTAGTTACGCTAGCGGGGGGACAAGAGACCCAGTACTTC. V usage is TRBV7-9 and J usage is TRBJ2-5; TRBD2 matches 11 bases. This CDR3 is 17 amino acids long. Germline V gene lookup returns CDR1 SEHNR and CDR2 FQNEAQ (reference sequence). The ends lost 1 base at V and 2 bases at J; junction bases unmatched: 6.

The V gene is TRBV2, the J gene TRBJ1-2; no reliable D call. CDR3 length: 16 amino acids. Trimming shortened V by 0 bases and J by 5 bases, and 16 bases separated the two germline ends. CDR1 is SNHLY, CDR2 FYNNEI, per germline. The CDR3 DNA reads as TGTGCCAGCAGTGAAGCGCTGTCGCGGGCCCCATATGGCTACACCTTC. Amino acid sequence: CASSEALSRAPYGYTF. The entire variable domain, with the rest obtained from reference TRBV2 and TRBJ1-2, is as follows: EPEVTQTPSHQVTQMGQEVILRCVPISNHLYFYWYRQILGQKVEFLVSFYNNEISEKSEIFDDQFSVERPDGSNFTLKIRSTKLEDSAMYFCASSEALSRAPYGYTFGSGTRLTVV.

The gene calls are TRBV9 and TRBJ1-3; D remains ambiguous. The CDR3 covers 15 residues. Looked up from germline, CDR1 is SGDLS and CDR2 is YYNGEE. Trimming left V 4 bases short and J 0 bases short, with 11 bases between. The CDR3 loop reads CASSPTWSSGNTIYF. CDR3 nucleotides: TGTGCCAGCAGCCCAACATGGAGCTCTGGAAACACCATATATTTT.

The rearrangement links TRBV7-6 to TRBJ2-5; D is ambiguous. V shed 4 bases and J shed 4 bases, with 7 bases lying between them. The length of the CDR3 is 12 residues. Germline V CDR1 and CDR2: SGHVS, FNYEAQ. For the CDR3, the DNA is TGTGCCAGCAGCTCAACTTCAGAGACCCAGTACTTC. It yields the protein CASSSTSETQYF.

The V call is TRBV11-2, the J call TRBJ2-2; 12 bases map to TRBD2. This CDR3 is built from 15 residues. Germline CDR1 reads SGHAT; CDR2 reads FQNNGV. The V gene end was trimmed by 8 bases and the J gene end by 2 bases; junction bases not matched to a gene: 3. This CDR3 is CASWTSGANTGELFF. The CDR3 nucleotides read TGTGCCAGCTGGACTAGCGGGGCAAACACCGGGGAGCTGTTTTTT. Using reference TRBV11-2 and TRBJ2-2 for the parts outside the CDR3, the full variable domain is EAGVAQSPRYKIIEKRQSVAFWCNPISGHATLYWYQQILGQGPKLLIQFQNNGVVDDSQLPKDRFSAERLKGVDSTLKIQPAKLEDSAVYLCASWTSGANTGELFFGEGSRLTVL.